Presented here are 9 T cell receptor beta chains from one specimen sequenced in a study of radiation and T cells in renal cell carcinoma. Libraries were prepared by immunoSEQ multiplex PCR; TCRdb keeps only in-frame clonotypes and omits some of them. The repertoire holds 150,000 to 200,000 clones, with around 90% as singletons. The time point denotes: blood 4 weeks post-SBRT, at nephrectomy. Treatment denoted: 15 Gy SBRT to primary tumor, nephrectomy 4 weeks later. The sequencing used blood, collected from a patient whose treatment included radiotherapy and nephrectomy. All receptors come from a woman in her forties or fifties with renal cell carcinoma.

The chain joins TRBV6-1 to TRBJ2-3; TRBD2 matches at 9 bases. The germline V gene encodes CDR1 MNHNS and CDR2 SASEGT. V lost 6 bases to trimming and J lost 2 bases; unmatched junction nucleotides: 6. The CDR3 runs to 15 residues. The CDR3 protein is CASRLSGGSTDTQYF. The CDR3 DNA is TGTGCCAGCAGGCTTAGCGGGGGTTCCACAGATACGCAGTATTTT.

The V and J genes are TRBV7-9 and TRBJ1-2; 10 nucleotides align to TRBD1. The germline V gene has CDR1 SEHNR and CDR2 FQNEAQ (reference sequence). J lost 3 bases, V lost 7 bases, and 14 bases had no gene match. The CDR3 is 17 residues long. The DNA of the CDR3 is TGTGCCAGCACCAGGGCGCCGGGACAGGGGCCTCACTATGGCTACACCTTC. Translation: CASTRAPGQGPHYGYTF.

The chain couples TRBV9 to TRBJ1-6, with D perhaps matching TRBD1 (5 bases). Trimming left V 0 bases short and J 7 bases short, with 14 bases between. This CDR3 has 16 amino acids. CDR1 and CDR2 (germline): SGDLS, YYNGEE. CDR3 sequence reads: CASSVGQGAENSPLHF. The CDR3 coding sequence is TGTGCCAGCAGCGTAGGACAAGGGGCAGAGAATTCACCCCTCCACTTT.

This clone was counted once. The genes are TRBV9 and TRBJ2-3; D possibly matches TRBD1 or TRBD2 (5 bases each). This CDR3 region has 17 residues. Trimming pared 3 bases from V and 2 bases from J, leaving 19 bases between. Germline-derived CDR1 and CDR2 are SGDLS and YYNGEE. Here the CDR3 DNA reads TGTGCCAGCAGCGACGCGAGGGACCCCAATTTCACAGATACGCAGTATTTT. Translated, it gives CASSDARDPNFTDTQYF.

The chain is built from TRBV6-4 and TRBJ2-1, with TRBD2 matching over 12 bases. V shed 4 bases, J shed 3 bases, and the junction held 7 bases outside the gene matches. CDR1 is MRHNA, CDR2 SNTAGT, per germline. This CDR3 has 17 amino acids. This CDR3 reads CASSARTSGALYNEQFF. The CDR3 DNA follows: TGTGCCAGCAGTGCCCGGACTAGCGGGGCACTCTACAATGAGCAGTTCTTC.

This chain links TRBV5-1 with TRBJ2-2, with no clear D. Trimming pared 0 bases from V and 1 base from J, leaving 7 bases between. Per the germline V gene, CDR1 is SGHRS and CDR2 is YFSETQ. The CDR3 has 15 amino acids. CDR3: CASSLAVRNTGELFF. CDR3 coding DNA: TGCGCCAGCAGCTTGGCCGTAAGGAACACCGGGGAGCTGTTTTTT.

The V gene is TRBV9, the J gene TRBJ2-3, with TRBD2 identical over 14 bases. V was clipped by 4 bases and J by 1 base; unmatched bases: 5. The CDR3 is 17 residues long. Germline CDR1 is SGDLS and CDR2 is YYNGEE. The CDR3 sequence is CASSPTTSGGGTDTQYF. The CDR3 nucleotides are TGTGCCAGCAGCCCAACGACTAGCGGGGGGGGCACAGATACGCAGTATTTT.

The chain recombines TRBV7-9 with TRBJ1-2; D might be TRBD1 (6 bases). This CDR3 has 15 residues. CDR1 is SEHNR, CDR2 FQNEAQ, per germline (reference sequence). The V and J ends lost 5 bases and 0 bases respectively, with 13 bases between them. For the CDR3, the DNA is TGTGCCAGCAGCGCGGGACACCAAGCTAACTATGGCTACACCTTC. As protein: CASSAGHQANYGYTF.

This clone showed up just a few times. V gene TRBV6-5 combines with J gene TRBJ2-7; D may match TRBD1 or TRBD2 (6 bases each). V shed 4 bases and J shed 4 bases, with 17 bases lying between them. CDR3 size: 15 residues. Germline CDR1 and CDR2: MNHEY and SVGAGI. CDR3 region: CASSSWTEGRYEQYF. The CDR3 region has the DNA TGTGCCAGCAGTTCCTGGACAGAAGGGAGGTACGAGCAGTACTTC.